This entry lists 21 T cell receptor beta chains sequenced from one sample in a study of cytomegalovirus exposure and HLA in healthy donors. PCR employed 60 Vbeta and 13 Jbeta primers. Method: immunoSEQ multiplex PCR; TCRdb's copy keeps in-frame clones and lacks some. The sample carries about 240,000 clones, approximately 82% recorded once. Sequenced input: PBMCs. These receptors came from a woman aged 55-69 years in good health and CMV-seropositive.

CDR3 coding DNA: TGTGCCAGCAGACAGGGACAGTCCTACGAGCAGTACTTC. Its translation is CASRQGQSYEQYF. This chain joins TRBV28 and TRBJ2-7; the match to TRBD1 covers 7 bases. CDR3 length: 13 residues. With 6 bases clipped from V and 1 base from J, the junction kept 3 bases outside the gene matches. Looked up from germline, CDR1 is MDHEN and CDR2 is SYDVKM.

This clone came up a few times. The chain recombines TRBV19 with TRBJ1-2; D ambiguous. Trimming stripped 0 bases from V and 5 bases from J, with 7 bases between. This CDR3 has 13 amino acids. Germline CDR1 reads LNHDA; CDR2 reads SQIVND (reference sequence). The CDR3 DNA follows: TGTGCCAGTAGTATAGAGGAGAGATATGGCTACACCTTC. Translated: CASSIEERYGYTF.

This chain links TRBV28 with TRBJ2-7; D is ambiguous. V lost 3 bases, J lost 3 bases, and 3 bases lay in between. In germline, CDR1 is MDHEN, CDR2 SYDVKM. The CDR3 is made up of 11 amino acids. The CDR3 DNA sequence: TGTGCCAGCAGTTTTTACTACGAGCAGTACTTC. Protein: CASSFYYEQYF. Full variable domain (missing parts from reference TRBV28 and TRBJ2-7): DVKVTQSSRYLVKRTGEKVFLECVQDMDHENMFWYRQDPGLGLRLIYFSYDVKMKEKGDIPEGYSVSREKKERFSLILESASTNQTSMYLCASSFYYEQYFGPGTRLTVT.

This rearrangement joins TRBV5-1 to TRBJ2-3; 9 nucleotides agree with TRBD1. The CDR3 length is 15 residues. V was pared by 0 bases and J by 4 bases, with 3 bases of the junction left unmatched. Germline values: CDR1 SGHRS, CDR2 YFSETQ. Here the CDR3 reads CASSLDRGLPDTQYF. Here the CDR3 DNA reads TGCGCCAGCAGCTTGGACAGGGGGCTTCCAGATACGCAGTATTTT.

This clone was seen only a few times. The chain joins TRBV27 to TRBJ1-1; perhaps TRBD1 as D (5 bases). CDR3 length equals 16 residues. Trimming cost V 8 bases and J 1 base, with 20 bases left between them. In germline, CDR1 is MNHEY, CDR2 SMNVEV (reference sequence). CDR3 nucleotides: TGTGCCAGCTTCACTTTTGCGGGACGGACGAACACTGAAGCTTTCTTT. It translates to CASFTFAGRTNTEAFF.

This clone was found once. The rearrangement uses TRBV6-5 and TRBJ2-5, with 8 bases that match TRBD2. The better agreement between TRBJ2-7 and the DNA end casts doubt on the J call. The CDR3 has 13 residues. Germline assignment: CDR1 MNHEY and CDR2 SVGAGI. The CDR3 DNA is TGTGCCAGCAGCTCCCCCGGGAGGGGCGAGCAGTACTTC. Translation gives CASSSPGRGEQYF.

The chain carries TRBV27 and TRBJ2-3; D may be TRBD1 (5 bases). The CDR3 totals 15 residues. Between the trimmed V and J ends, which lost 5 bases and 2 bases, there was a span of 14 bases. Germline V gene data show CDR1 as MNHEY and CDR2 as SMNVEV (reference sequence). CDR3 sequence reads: CASSRKKTDTDTQYF. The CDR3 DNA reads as TGTGCCAGCAGTCGTAAAAAGACAGACACAGATACGCAGTATTTT.

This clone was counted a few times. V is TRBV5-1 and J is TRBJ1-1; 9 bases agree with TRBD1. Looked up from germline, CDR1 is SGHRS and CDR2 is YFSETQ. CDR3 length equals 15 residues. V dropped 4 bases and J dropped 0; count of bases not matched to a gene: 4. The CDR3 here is CASSQRTGVNTEAFF. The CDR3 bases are TGCGCCAGCAGCCAACGGACAGGGGTGAACACTGAAGCTTTCTTT.

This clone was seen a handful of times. DNA for the CDR3: TGCGCCAGCAGCTTAGACAGGACGACCGGGGGCTACACCTTC. Translation: CASSLDRTTGGYTF. The V call is TRBV5-1, the J call TRBJ1-2; a weak D match, TRBD1 (6 bases). Trimming removed 2 bases from V and 8 bases from J, with 16 bases in between. Germline CDR1 and CDR2: SGHRS and YFSETQ. The CDR3 has 14 amino acids.

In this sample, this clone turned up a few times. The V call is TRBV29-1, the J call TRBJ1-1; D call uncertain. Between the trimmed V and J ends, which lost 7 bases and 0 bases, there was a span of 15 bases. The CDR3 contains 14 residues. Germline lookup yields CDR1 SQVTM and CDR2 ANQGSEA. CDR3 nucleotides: TGCAGCGCTGTAGACGGAACTATGAACACTGAAGCTTTCTTT. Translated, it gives CSAVDGTMNTEAFF.

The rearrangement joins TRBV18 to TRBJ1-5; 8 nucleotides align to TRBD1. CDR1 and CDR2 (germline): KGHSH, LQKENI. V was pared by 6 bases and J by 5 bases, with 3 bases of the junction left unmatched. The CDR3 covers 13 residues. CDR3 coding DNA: TGTGCCAGCTCGCTGGGACAGGATCAGCCCCAGCATTTT. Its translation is CASSLGQDQPQHF.

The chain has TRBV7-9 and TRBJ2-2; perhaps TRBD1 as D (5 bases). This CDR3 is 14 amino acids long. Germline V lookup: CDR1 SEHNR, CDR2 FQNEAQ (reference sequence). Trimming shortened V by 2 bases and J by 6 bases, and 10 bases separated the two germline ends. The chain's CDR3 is CASSLLSGSGELFF. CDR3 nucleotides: TGTGCCAGCAGCTTATTGTCAGGGTCCGGGGAGCTGTTTTTT.

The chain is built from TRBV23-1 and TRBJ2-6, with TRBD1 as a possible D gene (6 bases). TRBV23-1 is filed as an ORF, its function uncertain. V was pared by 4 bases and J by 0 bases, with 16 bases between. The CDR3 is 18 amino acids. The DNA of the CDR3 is TGCGCCAGCAGTCGGGGGCCGGGCGAGAGCTCTGGGGCCAACGTCCTGACTTTC. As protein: CASSRGPGESSGANVLTF.

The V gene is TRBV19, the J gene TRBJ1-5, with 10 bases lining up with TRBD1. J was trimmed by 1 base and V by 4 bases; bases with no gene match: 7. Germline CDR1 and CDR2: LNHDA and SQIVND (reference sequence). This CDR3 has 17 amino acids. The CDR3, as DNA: TGTGCCAGTAGTACCACCGGGACAGGGGTCAGCAATCAGCCCCAGCATTTT. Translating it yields CASSTTGTGVSNQPQHF.

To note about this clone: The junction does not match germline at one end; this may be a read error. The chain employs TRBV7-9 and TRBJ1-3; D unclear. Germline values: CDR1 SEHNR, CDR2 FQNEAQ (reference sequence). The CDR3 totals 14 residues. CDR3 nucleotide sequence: TGTTCCAGCAGCTTAGATCACTCTGGAAACACCATATATTTT. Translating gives CSSSLDHSGNTIYF.

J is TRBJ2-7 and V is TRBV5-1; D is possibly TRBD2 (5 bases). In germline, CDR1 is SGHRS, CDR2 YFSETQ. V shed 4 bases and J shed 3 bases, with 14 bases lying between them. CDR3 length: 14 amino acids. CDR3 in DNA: TGCGCCAGCAGCCCCGTAGCGAGTCTCTACGAGCAGTACTTC. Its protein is CASSPVASLYEQYF.

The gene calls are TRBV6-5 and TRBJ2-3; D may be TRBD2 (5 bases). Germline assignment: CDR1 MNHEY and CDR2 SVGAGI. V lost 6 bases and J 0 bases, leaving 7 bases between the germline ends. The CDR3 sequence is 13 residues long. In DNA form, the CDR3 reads TGTGCCAGCAGGAGGGATAGCACAGATACGCAGTATTTT. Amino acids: CASRRDSTDTQYF.

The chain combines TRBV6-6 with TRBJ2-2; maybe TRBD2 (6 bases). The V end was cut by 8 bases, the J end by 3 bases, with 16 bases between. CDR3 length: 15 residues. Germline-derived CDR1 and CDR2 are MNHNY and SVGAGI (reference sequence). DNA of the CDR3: TGTGCCAGCCAAGAGGAGGGAGAGGACACCGGGGAGCTGTTTTTT. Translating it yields CASQEEGEDTGELFF.

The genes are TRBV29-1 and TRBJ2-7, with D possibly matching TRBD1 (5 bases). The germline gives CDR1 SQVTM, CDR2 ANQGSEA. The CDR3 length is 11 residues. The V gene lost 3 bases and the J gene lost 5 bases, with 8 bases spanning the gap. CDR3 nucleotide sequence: TGCAGCGTTGACCAGGGTCACGAGCAGTACTTC. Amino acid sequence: CSVDQGHEQYF.

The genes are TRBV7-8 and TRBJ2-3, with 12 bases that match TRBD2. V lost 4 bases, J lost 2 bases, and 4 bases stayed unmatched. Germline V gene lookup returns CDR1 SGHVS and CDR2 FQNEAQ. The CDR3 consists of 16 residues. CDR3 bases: TGTGCCAGCAGCTCATCTAGCGGGAGGGCCACAGATACGCAGTATTTT. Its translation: CASSSSSGRATDTQYF.

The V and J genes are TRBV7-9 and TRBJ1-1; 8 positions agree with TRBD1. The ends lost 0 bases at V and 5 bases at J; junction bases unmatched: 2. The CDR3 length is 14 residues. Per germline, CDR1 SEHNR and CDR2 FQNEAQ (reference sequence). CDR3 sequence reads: CASSLAHRGTEAFF. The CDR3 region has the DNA TGTGCCAGCAGCTTAGCGCACAGGGGGACTGAAGCTTTCTTT.